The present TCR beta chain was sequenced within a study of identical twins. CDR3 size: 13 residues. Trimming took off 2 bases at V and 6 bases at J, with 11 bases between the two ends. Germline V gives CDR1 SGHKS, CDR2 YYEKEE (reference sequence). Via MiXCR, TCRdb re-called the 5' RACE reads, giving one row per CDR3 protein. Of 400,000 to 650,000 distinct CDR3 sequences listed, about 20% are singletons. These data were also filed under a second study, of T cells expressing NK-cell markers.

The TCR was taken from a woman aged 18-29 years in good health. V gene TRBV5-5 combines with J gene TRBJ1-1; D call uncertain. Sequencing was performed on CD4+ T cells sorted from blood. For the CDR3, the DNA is TGTGCCAGCAGCTTAGTTTATTTCGCTGAAGCTTTCTTT. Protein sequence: CASSLVYFAEAFF.